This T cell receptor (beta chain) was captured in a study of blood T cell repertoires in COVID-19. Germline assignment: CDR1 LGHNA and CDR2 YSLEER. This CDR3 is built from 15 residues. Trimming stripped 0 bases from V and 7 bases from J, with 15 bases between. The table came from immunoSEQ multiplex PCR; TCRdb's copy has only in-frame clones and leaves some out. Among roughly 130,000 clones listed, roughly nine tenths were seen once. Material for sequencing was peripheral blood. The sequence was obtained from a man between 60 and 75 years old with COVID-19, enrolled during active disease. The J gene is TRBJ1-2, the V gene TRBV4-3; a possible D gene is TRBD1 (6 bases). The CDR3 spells CASSQDRQGLGGYTF. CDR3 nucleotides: TGCGCCAGCAGCCAAGATCGGCAGGGGTTAGGTGGCTACACCTTC.